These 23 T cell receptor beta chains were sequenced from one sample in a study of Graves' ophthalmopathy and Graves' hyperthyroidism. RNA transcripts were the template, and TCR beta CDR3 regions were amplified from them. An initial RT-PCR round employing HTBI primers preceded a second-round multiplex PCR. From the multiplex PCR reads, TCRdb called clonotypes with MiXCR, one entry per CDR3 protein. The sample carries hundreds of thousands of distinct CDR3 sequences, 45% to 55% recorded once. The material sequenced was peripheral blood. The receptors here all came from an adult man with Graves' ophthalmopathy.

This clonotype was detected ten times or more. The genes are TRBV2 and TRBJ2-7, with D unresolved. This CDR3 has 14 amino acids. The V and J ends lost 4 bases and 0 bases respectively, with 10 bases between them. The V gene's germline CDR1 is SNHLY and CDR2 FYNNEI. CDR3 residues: CASSVDASSYEQYF. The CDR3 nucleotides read TGTGCCAGCAGTGTGGACGCCAGCTCCTACGAGCAGTACTTC.

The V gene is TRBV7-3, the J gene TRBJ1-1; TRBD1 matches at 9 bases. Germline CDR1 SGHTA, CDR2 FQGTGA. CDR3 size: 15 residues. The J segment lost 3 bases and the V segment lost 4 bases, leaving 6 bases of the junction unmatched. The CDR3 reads CASSSYTGGYTEAFF. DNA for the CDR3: TGTGCCAGCAGCTCATATACAGGGGGCTACACTGAAGCTTTCTTT.

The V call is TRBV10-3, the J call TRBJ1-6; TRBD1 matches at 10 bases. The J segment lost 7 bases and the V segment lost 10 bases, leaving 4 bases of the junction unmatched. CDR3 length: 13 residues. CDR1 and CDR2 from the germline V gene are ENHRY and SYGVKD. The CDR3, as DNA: TGTGCCAGCGGGGGACAGGGGAATTCACCCCTCCACTTT. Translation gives CASGGQGNSPLHF.

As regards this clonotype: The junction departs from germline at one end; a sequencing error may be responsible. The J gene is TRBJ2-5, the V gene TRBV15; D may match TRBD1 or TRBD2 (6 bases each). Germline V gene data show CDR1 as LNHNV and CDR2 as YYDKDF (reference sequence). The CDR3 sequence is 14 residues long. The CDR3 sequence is CASSRGGPRETQYF. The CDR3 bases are TGTGCCAGCAGCCGTGGGGGGCCCCGGGAGACCCAGTACTTC. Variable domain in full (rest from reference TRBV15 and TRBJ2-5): DAMVIQNPRYQVTQFGKPVTLSCSQTLNHNVMYWYQQKSSQAPKLLFHYYDKDFNNEADTPDNFQSRRPNTSFCFLDIRSPGLGDTAMYLCASSRGGPRETQYFGPGTRLLVL.

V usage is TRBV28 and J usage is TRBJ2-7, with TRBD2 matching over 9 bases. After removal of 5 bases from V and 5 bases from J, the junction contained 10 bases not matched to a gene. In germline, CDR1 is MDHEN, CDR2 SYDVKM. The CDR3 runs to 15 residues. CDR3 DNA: TGTGCCAGCAGTACAAGACGACGACTAGCGGACGAGCAGTACTTC. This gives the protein CASSTRRRLADEQYF. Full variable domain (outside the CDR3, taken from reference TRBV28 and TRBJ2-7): DVKVTQSSRYLVKRTGEKVFLECVQDMDHENMFWYRQDPGLGLRLIYFSYDVKMKEKGDIPEGYSVSREKKERFSLILESASTNQTSMYLCASSTRRRLADEQYFGPGTRLTVT.

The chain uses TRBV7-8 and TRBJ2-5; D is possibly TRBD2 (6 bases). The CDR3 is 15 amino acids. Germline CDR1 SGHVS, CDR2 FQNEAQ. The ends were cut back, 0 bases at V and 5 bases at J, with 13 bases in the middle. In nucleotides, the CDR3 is TGTGCCAGCAGCTTAGCCGTCCGGGAGAAGGAGACCCAGTACTTC. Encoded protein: CASSLAVREKETQYF. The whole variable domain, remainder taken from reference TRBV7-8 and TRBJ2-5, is GAGVSQSPRYKVAKRGQDVALRCDPISGHVSLFWYQQALGQGPEFLTYFQNEAQLDKSGLPSDRFFAERPEGSVSTLKIQRTQQEDSAVYLCASSLAVREKETQYFGPGTRLLVL.

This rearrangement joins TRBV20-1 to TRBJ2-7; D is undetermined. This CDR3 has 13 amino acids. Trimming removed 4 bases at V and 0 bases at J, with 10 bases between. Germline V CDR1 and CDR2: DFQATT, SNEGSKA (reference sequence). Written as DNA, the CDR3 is TGCAGTGCTAATTCGGACGGCTCCTACGAGCAGTACTTC. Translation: CSANSDGSYEQYF.

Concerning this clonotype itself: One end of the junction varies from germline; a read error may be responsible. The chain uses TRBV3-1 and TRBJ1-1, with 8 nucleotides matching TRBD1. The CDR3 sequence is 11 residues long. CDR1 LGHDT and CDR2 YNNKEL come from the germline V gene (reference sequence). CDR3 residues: CASSQEGQGVF. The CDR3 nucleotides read TGTGCCAGCAGCCAAGAAGGACAGGGTGTCTTT.

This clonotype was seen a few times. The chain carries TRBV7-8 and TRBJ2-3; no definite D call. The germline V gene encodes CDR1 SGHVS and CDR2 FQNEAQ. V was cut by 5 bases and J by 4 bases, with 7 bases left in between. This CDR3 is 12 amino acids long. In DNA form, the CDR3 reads TGTGCCAGCAGCCCCGAGGCAGATACGCAGTATTTT. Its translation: CASSPEADTQYF.

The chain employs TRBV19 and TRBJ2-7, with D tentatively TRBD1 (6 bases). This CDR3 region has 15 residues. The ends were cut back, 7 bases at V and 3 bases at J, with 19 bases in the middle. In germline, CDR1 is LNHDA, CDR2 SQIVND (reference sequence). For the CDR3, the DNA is TGTGCCAGTAAAGCGGCTGGACAGTCTGGCTACGAGCAGTACTTC. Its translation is CASKAAGQSGYEQYF.

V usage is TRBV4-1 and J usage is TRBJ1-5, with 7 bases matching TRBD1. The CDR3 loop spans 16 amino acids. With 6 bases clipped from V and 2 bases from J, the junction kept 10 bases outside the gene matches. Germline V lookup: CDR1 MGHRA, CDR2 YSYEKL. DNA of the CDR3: TGCGCCAGCAGTCCTAGAGGGGGCGCGGGCAATCAGCCCCAGCATTTT. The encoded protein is CASSPRGGAGNQPQHF.

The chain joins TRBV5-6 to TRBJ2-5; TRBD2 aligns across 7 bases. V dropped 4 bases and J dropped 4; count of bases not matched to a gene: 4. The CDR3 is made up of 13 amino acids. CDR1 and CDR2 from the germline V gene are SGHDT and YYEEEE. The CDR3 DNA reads TGTGCCAGCAGCCCGGGAGGTCCAGAGACCCAGTACTTC. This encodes CASSPGGPETQYF.

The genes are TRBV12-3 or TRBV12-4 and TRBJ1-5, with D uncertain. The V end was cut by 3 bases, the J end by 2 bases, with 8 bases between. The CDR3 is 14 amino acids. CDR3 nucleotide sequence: TGTGCCAGCAGTTTCGGGTTACGCAATCAGCCCCAGCATTTT. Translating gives CASSFGLRNQPQHF.

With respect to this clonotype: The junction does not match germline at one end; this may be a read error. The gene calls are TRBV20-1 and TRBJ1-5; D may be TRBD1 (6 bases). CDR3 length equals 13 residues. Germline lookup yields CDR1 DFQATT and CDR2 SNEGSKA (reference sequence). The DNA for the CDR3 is TGCAGTGCTGGTGGACAGTACAATCAGCCTCAGCATTTT. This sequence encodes CSAGGQYNQPQHF.

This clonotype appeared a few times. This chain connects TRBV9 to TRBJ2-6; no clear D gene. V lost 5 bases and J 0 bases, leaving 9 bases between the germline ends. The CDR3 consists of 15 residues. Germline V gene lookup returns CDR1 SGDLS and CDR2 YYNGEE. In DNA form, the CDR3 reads TGTGCCAGCAGGAAAGGGAACTCTGGGGCCAACGTCCTGACTTTC. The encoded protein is CASRKGNSGANVLTF. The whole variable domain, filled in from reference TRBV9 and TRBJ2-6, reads DSGVTQTPKHLITATGQRVTLRCSPRSGDLSVYWYQQSLDQGLQFLIQYYNGEERAKGNILERFSAQQFPDLHSELNLSSLELGDSALYFCASRKGNSGANVLTFGAGSRLTVL.

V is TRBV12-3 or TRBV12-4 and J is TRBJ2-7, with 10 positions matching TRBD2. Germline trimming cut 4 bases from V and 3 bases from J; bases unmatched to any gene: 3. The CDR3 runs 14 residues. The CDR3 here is CASSSAGGRYEQYF. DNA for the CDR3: TGTGCCAGCAGTTCAGCGGGAGGGCGCTACGAGCAGTACTTC.

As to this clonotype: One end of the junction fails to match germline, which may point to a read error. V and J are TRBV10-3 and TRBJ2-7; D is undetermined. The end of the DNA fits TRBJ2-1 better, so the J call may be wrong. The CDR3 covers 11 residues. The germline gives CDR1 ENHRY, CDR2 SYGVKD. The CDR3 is CATSASREQFF. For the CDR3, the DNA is TGTGCCACCAGTGCCTCGCGGGAGCAGTTCTTC.

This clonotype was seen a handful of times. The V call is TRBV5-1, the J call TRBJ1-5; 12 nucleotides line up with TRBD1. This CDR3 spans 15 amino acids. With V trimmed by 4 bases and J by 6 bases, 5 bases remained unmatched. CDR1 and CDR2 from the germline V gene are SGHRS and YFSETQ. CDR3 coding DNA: TGCGCCAGCAGCCCGGGACAGGGGGCTCTTCAGCCCCAGCATTTT. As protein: CASSPGQGALQPQHF.

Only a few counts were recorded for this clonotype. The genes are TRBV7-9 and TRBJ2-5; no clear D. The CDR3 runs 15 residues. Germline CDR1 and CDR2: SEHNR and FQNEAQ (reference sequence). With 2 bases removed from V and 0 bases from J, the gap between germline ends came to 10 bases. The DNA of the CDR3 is TGTGCCAGCAGCTTACTGGATAGTTACCAAGAGACCCAGTACTTC. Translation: CASSLLDSYQETQYF.

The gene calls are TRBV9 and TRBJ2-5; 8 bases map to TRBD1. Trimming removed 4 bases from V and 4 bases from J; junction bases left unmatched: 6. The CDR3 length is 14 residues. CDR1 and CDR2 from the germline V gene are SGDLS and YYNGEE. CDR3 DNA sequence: TGTGCCAGCAGCTCAGGACAGGGAACAGAGACCCAGTACTTC. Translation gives CASSSGQGTETQYF. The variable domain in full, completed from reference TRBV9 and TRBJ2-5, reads DSGVTQTPKHLITATGQRVTLRCSPRSGDLSVYWYQQSLDQGLQFLIQYYNGEERAKGNILERFSAQQFPDLHSELNLSSLELGDSALYFCASSSGQGTETQYFGPGTRLLVL.

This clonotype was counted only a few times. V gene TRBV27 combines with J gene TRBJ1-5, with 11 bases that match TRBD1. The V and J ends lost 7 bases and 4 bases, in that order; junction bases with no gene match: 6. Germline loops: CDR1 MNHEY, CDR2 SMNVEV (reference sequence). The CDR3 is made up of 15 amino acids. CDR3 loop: CASTIRDRGNQPQHF. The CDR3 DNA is TGTGCCAGCACCATCAGGGACAGGGGGAATCAGCCCCAGCATTTT.

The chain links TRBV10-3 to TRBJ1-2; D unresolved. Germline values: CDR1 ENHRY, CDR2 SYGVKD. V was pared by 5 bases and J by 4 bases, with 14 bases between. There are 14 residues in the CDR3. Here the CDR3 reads CAISPLSSGYGYTF. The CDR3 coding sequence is TGTGCCATCAGTCCACTTTCATCGGGCTATGGCTACACCTTC.

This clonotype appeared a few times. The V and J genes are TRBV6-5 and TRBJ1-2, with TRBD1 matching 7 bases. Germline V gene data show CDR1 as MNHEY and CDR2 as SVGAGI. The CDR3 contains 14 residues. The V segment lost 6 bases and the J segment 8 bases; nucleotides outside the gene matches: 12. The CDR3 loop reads CASRRDRASLGYTF. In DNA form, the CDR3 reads TGTGCCAGCAGGAGAGACAGGGCCTCCTTGGGCTACACCTTC.